This TCR beta chain was identified in a study of shared clonotypes between healthy human individuals. Authors' data handling: Junction-only sequences produced by ImmunoSEQ had no quality scores, so filtering differed. Only in-frame clones appear in the TCRdb table, and some are missing; sequencing was by immunoSEQ multiplex PCR. That table is the source of V, J and clone size, and D and trimming were worked out from the DNA. The repertoire includes more than 900,000 clones, approximately 80% of them detected once, and 0.6% to 0.7% sits in the top ten. About this clone: Antigen: not known.

The CDR3 is 15 amino acids. Germline lookup yields CDR1 LNHNV and CDR2 YYDKDF (reference sequence). V was pared by 0 bases and J by 4 bases, with 12 bases between. The study's findings and limits: Of the naive CD4 clonotypes, around 5.2% were shared across several donors.

The sequencing sample was made of memory CD4+ T cells from PBMCs. Noted subset: CD45RA-negative fraction. The rearrangement joins TRBV15 to TRBJ1-1; D gene uncertain. The origin of this receptor is a man aged 18 to 35 in good health. Some clones in this sample may be carry-over from other donors' samples. The CDR3 DNA reads as TGTGCCACCAGCAGAGACTTCGGGGTAGGCACTGAAGCTTTCTTT. This gives the protein CATSRDFGVGTEAFF.